The present T cell receptor (beta chain) was sequenced within a study of blood T cell repertoires in COVID-19. Across the whole study: The cDNA or gDNA used as material had been derived from T cells, B-cell-depleted T cells, or PBMCs.

V gave up 2 bases and J gave up 3 bases; unmatched junction bases: 7. There are 16 residues in the CDR3. Germline V gives CDR1 SGHTA, CDR2 FQGNSA. As handled by the study authors: Researchers report that nucleated cell counts were estimated from reference gene primer amplification. Method: immunoSEQ multiplex PCR; TCRdb's copy keeps in-frame clones and lacks some. The V and J calls and clone size are taken from that table; D and trimming were inferred from the DNA. Of 250,000 to 350,000 clones detected, about 88% appear once; the ten largest clones hold around 12%. J is TRBJ2-7 and V is TRBV7-2; TRBD2 matches at 10 bases. Sequencing was done on a sample of peripheral blood. The sequence was collected from a woman between 55 and 75 years old with acute or convalescent COVID-19. CDR3 sequence: CASSLIRSGGGYEQYF. CDR3 nucleotide sequence: TGTGCCAGCAGCTTAATCCGGAGCGGGGGGGGCTACGAGCAGTACTTC.